Below, one T cell receptor (beta chain) is given with its context. No cognate antigen has been identified for it. Per-base quality was not reported, and no clone a single base away is much larger than it. This sample was included in a study of blood T cell repertoires in COVID-19 (dated by TCRdb to the early 2020s). Concerning the study at large: Collaborator samples came from the United States, Italy and Spain and covered acute and convalescent phases of COVID-19. The samples were drawn from the first 160 participants of the ongoing ImmuneRACE study and from some 1,300 subjects provided by 6 global collaborators. Subjects who had been exposed to COVID-19, were actively infected with it, or had recovered from it provided the deeply sampled blood TCRbeta repertoires that made up the dataset. Where HLA class I and class II types were available, the types were taken from metadata supplied by the sample provider, not from assay-based typing. Nearly every sample came with metadata listing a de-identified subject ID, COVID-19 status, age in years and sex. The repertoires were released in a freely available public database intended as a resource for research on the immune response to SARS-CoV-2. The material from the prospective study consisted of cDNA or gDNA derived from T cells, B-cell-depleted T cells, or PBMCs.

The collaborating institutions used their own protocols to collect whole blood in K2EDTA tubes. For TCRbeta analysis, collaborators shipped samples as frozen whole blood, isolated PBMCs, or DNA extracted from either of those sample types. The immunoSEQ Assay, a bias-controlled multiplex PCR, was used to amplify TCRbeta CDR3 regions from genomic DNA. As for the authors' bioinformatics: The number of nucleated cells in each sample was estimated from the amplification of reference gene primers within the assay. To quantify the absolute abundance of each unique TCRbeta CDR3 rearrangement, sequence reads were collapsed and filtered. For each sample, productive Simpson clonality was calculated as the square root of Simpson's diversity index over productive rearrangements. In TCRdb, the immuneACCESS table is reduced to in-frame sequences with V and J assigned. These tables do not hold every clone; where another copy was compared, an unresolved V gene accounts for under half, and the others remain unexplained. The D gene and trimming were derived from the DNA, and the V and J assignments and clone size from that table. This sample holds about 160,000 clones; 60% to 85% were observed only once. About 3% of the sample is in the top ten clones.

V drops 3 bases and J drops 7 bases, leaving 16 bases in between. From cysteine to phenylalanine, the CDR3 is 14 amino acids long. Only the CDR3 DNA is retained, 42 bases long and in frame from the first base. Taken from the germline V gene, the CDR1 and CDR2 loops are SGHNT and YENEEA. Here is what the overall study found, with its caveats: The amount of clinical and demographic metadata varied by source and participant and was provided uncurated.

In this chain, TRBV11-3 is recombined with TRBJ2-7; perhaps TRBD2 is the D gene, with 5 bases matching. This sequence was found in a man in his sixties or seventies with acute or convalescent COVID-19. The sample comprised peripheral blood. This receptor has the CDR3 CASSLDSTGSEQYF. The DNA sequence is TGTGCCAGCAGCTTGGACTCGACGGGCTCGGAGCAGTACTTC.